Presented here are 13 T cell receptor beta chains from one specimen sequenced in a study of blood T cell repertoires in COVID-19. Here immunoSEQ multiplex PCR was the method, and the copy in TCRdb shows in-frame clones only, minus some. The sample has hundreds of thousands of clones; approximately 90% are singletons. Sequencing was done on a sample of peripheral blood. These receptors all stem from a woman between 18 and 30 years old with acute or convalescent COVID-19.

The chain uses TRBV20-1 and TRBJ1-2, with D possibly TRBD1 on 6 matching bases. This CDR3 has 11 amino acids. Looked up from germline, CDR1 is DFQATT and CDR2 is SNEGSKA (reference sequence). Here the CDR3 DNA reads TGCACCGTTTCCTGGGGGCGAGGCTACACCTTC. Encoded protein: CTVSWGRGYTF.

J is TRBJ2-7 and V is TRBV2, with 10 bases identical to TRBD1. V lost 8 bases, J lost 1 base, and 8 bases stayed unmatched. The CDR3 extends over 15 amino acids. Germline V CDR1 and CDR2: SNHLY, FYNNEI. CDR3 residues: CASCRVGQGSYEQYF. In nucleotides, the CDR3 is TGTGCCAGCTGCAGAGTGGGACAGGGGTCCTACGAGCAGTACTTC.

The gene calls are TRBV24-1 and TRBJ1-2, with D tentatively TRBD1 (5 bases). The V end was cut by 3 bases, the J end by 2 bases, with 9 bases between. The CDR3 is 14 residues long. CDR1 is KGHDR and CDR2 is SFDVKD in the germline V gene. CDR3: CATSDPRQNYGYTF. CDR3 sequence (DNA): TGTGCCACCAGTGATCCCCGACAGAACTATGGCTACACCTTC.

The chain employs TRBV19 and TRBJ1-1; unclear D gene. This CDR3 region has 14 residues. Looked up from germline, CDR1 is LNHDA and CDR2 is SQIVND (reference sequence). V was cut by 3 bases and J by 2 bases, with 10 bases left in between. The CDR3 DNA reads TGTGCCAGTAGTATTTCAGGACTCAACACTGAAGCTTTCTTT. Encoded protein: CASSISGLNTEAFF.

The chain couples TRBV27 to TRBJ2-1, with 7 bases matching TRBD1. Per germline, CDR1 MNHEY and CDR2 SMNVEV (reference sequence). J lost 7 bases, V lost 4 bases, and 4 bases had no gene match. This CDR3 comprises 13 residues. This CDR3 is CASSSSTGNEQFF. The DNA for the CDR3 is TGTGCCAGCAGTTCCTCGACAGGGAATGAGCAGTTCTTC.

J is TRBJ2-1 and V is TRBV4-3; 8 bases map to TRBD2. Unmatched junction bases numbered 15, after V lost 0 bases and J lost 8 bases. Germline CDR1 is LGHNA and CDR2 is YSLEER. The CDR3 runs to 18 residues. The DNA of the CDR3 is TGCGCCAGCAGCCAAGATTCTTGGCGGGGGGCCAAGAGCGATGAGCAGTTCTTC. Translated: CASSQDSWRGAKSDEQFF.

V and J are TRBV30 and TRBJ2-3; 10 bases line up with TRBD2. The length of the CDR3 is 16 residues. Germline assignment: CDR1 GTSNPN and CDR2 SVGIG (reference sequence). Trimming took 3 bases from V and 3 from J; bases not matched to a gene: 9. CDR3 protein: CAWSSWTSGETDTQYF. CDR3 nucleotide sequence: TGTGCCTGGAGCTCGTGGACTAGCGGTGAAACAGATACGCAGTATTTT.

This clone appeared a single time. V is TRBV15 and J is TRBJ2-4; a possible D gene is TRBD2 (6 bases). The CDR3 extends over 12 amino acids. The V end lost 8 bases, the J end lost 6 bases, and 11 bases lay between the germline ends. Germline-derived CDR1 and CDR2 are LNHNV and YYDKDF (reference sequence). The CDR3 region has the DNA TGTGCCACCGGGGGGTTGGGAAACATTCAGTACTTC. As protein: CATGGLGNIQYF.

V and J are TRBV9 and TRBJ2-1; TRBD1 might be the D (5 bases). V was trimmed by 3 bases and J by 9 bases, leaving 16 bases between them. The CDR3 is 14 residues long. Germline loops: CDR1 SGDLS, CDR2 YYNGEE. The CDR3 here is CASSAPGPTGEQFF. CDR3 sequence (DNA): TGTGCCAGCAGCGCCCCGGGCCCAACAGGTGAGCAGTTCTTC.

This chain links TRBV27 with TRBJ2-1; D might be TRBD1 (6 bases). Germline CDR1 reads MNHEY; CDR2 reads SMNVEV (reference sequence). The CDR3 runs 15 residues. With 3 bases removed from V and 5 bases from J, the gap between germline ends came to 14 bases. The chain's CDR3 is CASSLFSGDNNEQFF. CDR3 coding DNA: TGTGCCAGCAGTTTGTTCTCAGGGGACAACAATGAGCAGTTCTTC.

The V gene is TRBV5-4, the J gene TRBJ1-1, with TRBD1 identical over 8 bases. The CDR3 spans 15 residues. Looked up from germline, CDR1 is SGHNT and CDR2 is YYREEE (reference sequence). V was pared by 5 bases and J by 0 bases, with 6 bases of the junction left unmatched. In nucleotides, the CDR3 is TGTGCCAGCAGTTTAGACAGGGGACTGAACACTGAAGCTTTCTTT. Translation gives CASSLDRGLNTEAFF.

The chain links TRBV29-1 to TRBJ1-2; a weak D match, TRBD1 (5 bases). The V gene lost 1 base and the J gene lost 5 bases, with 23 bases spanning the gap. The CDR3 runs 17 residues. CDR1 and CDR2 from the germline V gene are SQVTM and ANQGSEA. CDR3 bases: TGCAGCGTTGAAGGGGGGGGTGGACCCCGGAAAAAGTATGGCTACACCTTC. Residues: CSVEGGGGPRKKYGYTF.

The gene calls are TRBV7-8 and TRBJ1-1; 9 bases fit TRBD1. CDR1 is SGHVS, CDR2 FQNEAQ, per germline. Trimming took 8 bases from V and 1 from J; bases not matched to a gene: 5. The CDR3 has 14 residues. The CDR3 protein is CASGMTGGNTEAFF. In DNA, the CDR3 is TGTGCCAGCGGAATGACAGGGGGGAACACTGAAGCTTTCTTT.